This T cell receptor beta chain is drawn from a study of blood T cell repertoires in COVID-19. Study context: The origin of the acute and convalescent COVID-19 samples was the United States, Italy and Spain. Sources were T cells, B-cell-depleted T cells, or PBMCs; the material itself was cDNA or gDNA.

The V gene end was trimmed by 1 base and the J gene end by 1 base; junction bases not matched to a gene: 11. Germline loops: CDR1 LGHDT, CDR2 YNNKEL (reference sequence). This CDR3 has 19 amino acids. Per the original methods: Amplified reference gene primers provided the basis for estimating nucleated cell counts. Sequenced by immunoSEQ multiplex PCR; TCRdb stores in-frame clones only, minus some. D and trimming were read from the DNA, whereas the V and J calls and clone size are those reported in that table. The table has 200,000 to 250,000 clones, approximately 78% seen once. This receptor was identified in a young woman with acute or convalescent COVID-19. The chain combines TRBV3-1 (or the pseudogene TRBV3-2) with TRBJ1-3; 9 nucleotides align to TRBD1. The sequencing input was peripheral blood. In DNA, the CDR3 is TGTGCCAGCAGCCAAGCAGGGACAGGGTATTCCTTATCTGGAAACACCATATATTTT. This sequence encodes CASSQAGTGYSLSGNTIYF.